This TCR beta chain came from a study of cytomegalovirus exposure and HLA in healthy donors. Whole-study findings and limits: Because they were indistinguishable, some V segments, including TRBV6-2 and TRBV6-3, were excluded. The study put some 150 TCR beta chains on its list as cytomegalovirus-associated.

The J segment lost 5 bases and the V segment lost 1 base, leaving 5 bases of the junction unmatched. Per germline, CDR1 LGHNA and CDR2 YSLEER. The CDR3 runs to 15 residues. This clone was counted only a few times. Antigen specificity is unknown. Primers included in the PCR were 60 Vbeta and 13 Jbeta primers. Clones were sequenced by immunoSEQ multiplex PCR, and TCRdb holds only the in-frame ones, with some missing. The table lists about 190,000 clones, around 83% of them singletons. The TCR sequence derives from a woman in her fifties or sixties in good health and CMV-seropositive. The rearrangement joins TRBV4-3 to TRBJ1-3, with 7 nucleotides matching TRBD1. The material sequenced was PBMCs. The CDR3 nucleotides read TGCGCCAGCAGCCAAGGGACGGGACAGCGAAACACCATATATTTT. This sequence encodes CASSQGTGQRNTIYF.